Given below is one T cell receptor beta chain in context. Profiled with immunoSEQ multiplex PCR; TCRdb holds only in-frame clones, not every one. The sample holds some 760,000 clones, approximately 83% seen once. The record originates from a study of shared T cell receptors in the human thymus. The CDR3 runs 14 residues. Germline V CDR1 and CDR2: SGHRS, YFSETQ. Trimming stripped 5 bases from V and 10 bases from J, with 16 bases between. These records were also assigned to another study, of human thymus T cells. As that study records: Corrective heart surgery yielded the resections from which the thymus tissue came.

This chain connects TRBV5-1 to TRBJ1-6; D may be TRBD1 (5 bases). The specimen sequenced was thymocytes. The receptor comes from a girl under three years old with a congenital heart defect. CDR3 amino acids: CASREGNQGSPLHF. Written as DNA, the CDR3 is TGCGCCAGCAGGGAAGGTAACCAGGGCTCACCCCTCCACTTT.